The 28 T cell receptor beta chains given below trace back to one sample, sequenced in a study of PD-L1 blockade in urothelial cancer. Profiled with immunoSEQ multiplex PCR; TCRdb holds only in-frame clones, not every one. The table records 40,000 to 45,000 clones, roughly 91% of them present only once. The sample here was PBMCs, taken around atezolizumab (anti-PD-L1) treatment. The receptors derive from a woman aged 60-75 years with urothelial cancer.

This chain uses TRBV7-9 with TRBJ2-3; no reliable D call. Trimming removed 2 bases at V and 6 bases at J, with 12 bases between. The CDR3 has 14 amino acids. The germline gives CDR1 SEHNR, CDR2 FQNEAQ (reference sequence). The chain's CDR3 is CASSLPAPLDTQYF. CDR3 in DNA: TGTGCCAGCAGCTTACCAGCGCCCTTGGATACGCAGTATTTT.

The chain couples TRBV11-2 to TRBJ1-2; no clear D. The CDR3 is 13 residues long. V was clipped by 5 bases and J by 8 bases, with 15 bases between them. Germline lookup yields CDR1 SGHAT and CDR2 FQNNGV. This chain's CDR3 is CASSSFTIGGYTF. The CDR3 bases are TGTGCCAGCAGCAGTTTCACTATCGGCGGCTACACCTTC.

V gene TRBV7-9 combines with J gene TRBJ1-5; weak D call: TRBD1 (6 bases). Trimming stripped 5 bases from V and 0 bases from J, with 11 bases between. Germline-derived CDR1 and CDR2 are SEHNR and FQNEAQ (reference sequence). The CDR3 sequence is 15 residues long. CDR3 sequence reads: CASSPRGNSNQPQHF. As DNA, the CDR3 is TGTGCCAGCAGCCCCAGGGGAAATAGCAATCAGCCCCAGCATTTT.

This rearrangement joins TRBV23-1 to TRBJ1-5, with D maybe TRBD1 (5 bases). TRBV23-1 is assigned to the ORF class and has an uncertain function. The CDR3 length is 22 residues. V was pared by 6 bases and J by 0 bases, with 33 bases between. The DNA of the CDR3 is TGCGCCAGCAGCCACAGAGGGGCCAGGCGGGGACCAGGCTTTTATAGCAATCAGCCCCAGCATTTT. Translating gives CASSHRGARRGPGFYSNQPQHF.

The V gene is TRBV21-1, the J gene TRBJ2-7; TRBD1 was called by the table and not checked on the DNA. TRBV21-1 is classified as a pseudogene. The CDR3 contains 19 residues. CDR3 protein: CASSKNRLGQGAYIYEQYF. The CDR3 bases are TGTGCCAGCAGCAAAAATCGTCTCGGGCAGGGCGCCTATATTTACGAGCAGTACTTC.

The chain joins TRBV5-1 to TRBJ1-4; unclear D gene. CDR1 SGHRS and CDR2 YFSETQ come from the germline V gene. V lost 4 bases to trimming and J lost 4 bases, with 14 bases between them. The length of the CDR3 is 15 residues. CDR3 region: CASSLTLENNEKLFF. In nucleotides, the CDR3 is TGCGCCAGCAGCCTCACCCTGGAGAATAATGAAAAACTGTTTTTT.

The gene calls are TRBV9 and TRBJ2-7; perhaps TRBD2 as D (6 bases). Germline-derived CDR1 and CDR2 are SGDLS and YYNGEE. The CDR3 is 15 residues long. Trimming removed 3 bases from V and 2 bases from J, with 15 bases in between. CDR3 residues: CASSARSGGAYEQYF. The CDR3 nucleotides read TGTGCCAGCAGCGCCCGGTCAGGCGGGGCCTACGAGCAGTACTTC.

This chain uses TRBV5-1 with TRBJ2-1, with D maybe TRBD1 (6 bases). V was trimmed by 2 bases and J by 3 bases, leaving 12 bases between them. This CDR3 comprises 15 residues. Germline CDR1 and CDR2: SGHRS and YFSETQ. CDR3 in amino acids: CASSFRDTIYNEQFF. The CDR3 nucleotides are TGCGCCAGCAGCTTCCGGGACACTATCTACAATGAGCAGTTCTTC.

This chain uses TRBV29-1 with TRBJ1-1; no clear D gene. The CDR3 loop spans 12 amino acids. CDR1 and CDR2 (germline): SQVTM, ANQGSEA. The V end was cut by 1 base, the J end by 10 bases, with 13 bases between. The CDR3 is CSVEAFRGTAFF. The CDR3 region has the DNA TGCAGCGTTGAAGCTTTCCGGGGTACAGCTTTCTTT.

The genes are TRBV11-2 and TRBJ2-5, with D hard to call. Trimming shortened V by 2 bases and J by 1 base, and 11 bases separated the two germline ends. The germline V gene encodes CDR1 SGHAT and CDR2 FQNNGV. The CDR3 contains 15 residues. CDR3 sequence reads: CASSLNGLGQETQYF. In DNA, the CDR3 is TGTGCCAGCAGCTTAAATGGCCTAGGCCAAGAGACCCAGTACTTC.

This chain uses TRBV4-3 with TRBJ2-2; 7 nucleotides line up with TRBD1. Losses at the gene ends were 2 bases for V and 4 bases for J; bases not matched to a gene: 7. CDR3 length: 16 residues. The V gene's germline CDR1 is LGHNA and CDR2 YSLEER. CDR3 residues: CASSQSPGQPTGELFF. The CDR3 DNA is TGCGCCAGCAGCCAATCACCGGGACAGCCCACCGGGGAGCTGTTTTTT.

The chain links TRBV5-6 to TRBJ1-5; TRBD1 might be the D (6 bases). V lost 2 bases to trimming and J lost 7 bases, with 10 bases between them. Germline assignment: CDR1 SGHDT and CDR2 YYEEEE. The CDR3 is 13 amino acids. The chain's CDR3 is CASSLQGRQPQHF. The CDR3 nucleotides are TGTGCCAGCAGCTTACAGGGAAGGCAGCCCCAGCATTTT.

This chain connects TRBV7-2 to TRBJ2-3; 9 bases are a match to TRBD2. The CDR3 length is 14 residues. The V gene end was trimmed by 8 bases and the J gene end by 0 bases; junction bases not matched to a gene: 3. Germline loops: CDR1 SGHTA, CDR2 FQGNSA. The CDR3, as DNA: TGTGCCAGCGGGCGGGAGGGTAGCACAGATACGCAGTATTTT. This translates into CASGREGSTDTQYF.

The V call is TRBV10-2, the J call TRBJ2-7; TRBD2 aligns across 8 bases. V lost 10 bases and J lost 3; bases outside the gene matches: 8. From germline, CDR1 is WSHSY and CDR2 SAAADI. The CDR3 spans 13 residues. Here the CDR3 reads CATWGLDSYEQYF. For the CDR3, the DNA is TGCGCCACCTGGGGACTAGATAGCTACGAGCAGTACTTC.

The rearrangement uses TRBV5-1 and TRBJ2-7, with D uncertain. Germline CDR1 reads SGHRS; CDR2 reads YFSETQ. The germline V and J ends were trimmed by 4 bases and 1 base, with 15 bases remaining between them. The CDR3 is 15 residues long. The CDR3 sequence is CASSPESAQSYEQYF. The CDR3 DNA sequence: TGCGCCAGCAGCCCGGAGTCGGCACAATCCTACGAGCAGTACTTC.

The V call is TRBV11-2, the J call TRBJ1-1; D not resolved. CDR3 length equals 13 residues. Germline-derived CDR1 and CDR2 are SGHAT and FQNNGV. V was clipped by 3 bases and J by 2 bases, with 7 bases between them. In nucleotides, the CDR3 is TGTGCCAGCAGCTTGGCGGATAACACTGAAGCTTTCTTT. Translated: CASSLADNTEAFF.

This rearrangement joins TRBV7-7 to TRBJ2-3, with D perhaps matching TRBD1 (7 bases). This CDR3 comprises 15 residues. CDR1 is SSHAT, CDR2 FNYEAQ, per germline (reference sequence). V was pared by 6 bases and J by 4 bases, with 17 bases between. DNA for the CDR3: TGTGCCAGCAGTCGCCGACAGGGAGGCCCAGATACGCAGTATTTT. Protein: CASSRRQGGPDTQYF.

V is TRBV19 and J is TRBJ2-5, with D perhaps matching TRBD1 (5 bases). Between the trimmed V and J ends, which lost 7 bases and 2 bases, there was a span of 11 bases. The germline V gene has CDR1 LNHDA and CDR2 SQIVND (reference sequence). The CDR3 extends over 13 amino acids. CDR3 amino acids: CASKADSQETQYF. The CDR3 nucleotides are TGTGCCAGTAAGGCAGACAGTCAAGAGACCCAGTACTTC.

V gene TRBV7-2 combines with J gene TRBJ1-2; no firm D call. Germline values: CDR1 SGHTA, CDR2 FQGNSA. Trimming removed 1 base at V and 6 bases at J, with 15 bases between. The CDR3 totals 15 residues. The CDR3 DNA reads as TGTGCCAGCAGCTTAGATCTGGGGAGCCGGAATGGCTACACCTTC. Translation gives CASSLDLGSRNGYTF.

This rearrangement joins TRBV27 to TRBJ2-5, with 11 bases identical to TRBD2. From germline, CDR1 is MNHEY and CDR2 SMNVEV (reference sequence). The CDR3 has 15 residues. The J segment lost 4 bases and the V segment lost 4 bases, leaving 5 bases of the junction unmatched. The CDR3 region has the DNA TGTGCCAGCAGTTCTTCACTAGCGGGAGTAGAGACCCAGTACTTC. Its translation is CASSSSLAGVETQYF.

The V gene is TRBV4-3, the J gene TRBJ2-1, with TRBD2 matching over 8 bases. From germline, CDR1 is LGHNA and CDR2 YSLEER. With 4 bases clipped from V and 2 bases from J, the junction kept 1 base outside the gene matches. The CDR3 is 14 residues long. The CDR3 region is CASSPLAAYNEQFF. CDR3 nucleotide sequence: TGCGCCAGCAGCCCACTAGCGGCCTACAATGAGCAGTTCTTC.

The rearrangement links TRBV9 to TRBJ2-6; D perhaps matches TRBD1 (6 bases). Germline assignment: CDR1 SGDLS and CDR2 YYNGEE. This CDR3 is built from 14 residues. Trimming cost V 4 bases and J 2 bases, with 7 bases left between them. CDR3 loop: CASSKGAGANVLTF. The CDR3 region has the DNA TGTGCCAGCAGCAAGGGGGCTGGGGCCAACGTCCTGACTTTC.

The rearrangement uses TRBV7-2 and TRBJ2-1, with TRBD2 identical over 8 bases. This CDR3 contains 16 residues. V was pared by 1 base and J by 4 bases, with 6 bases of the junction left unmatched. Germline V gene sequence: CDR1 SGHTA, CDR2 FQGNSA. The CDR3 DNA reads as TGTGCCAGCAGCTTAGTTACCGGGGGGGAATACAATGAGCAGTTCTTC. Amino acids: CASSLVTGGEYNEQFF.

The rearrangement uses TRBV27 and TRBJ1-5, with D uncertain. The CDR3 has 15 residues. The germline CDR1 and CDR2 sequences are MNHEY and SMNVEV (reference sequence). V was clipped by 3 bases and J by 0 bases, with 9 bases between them. DNA of the CDR3: TGTGCCAGCAGTTTCTCGGGGATTAGCAATCAGCCCCAGCATTTT. It is translated as CASSFSGISNQPQHF.

The V gene is TRBV10-1, the J gene TRBJ2-7; TRBD1 aligns across 10 bases. Germline assignment: CDR1 WNHNN and CDR2 SYGVQD (reference sequence). Trimming at V came to 5 bases and at J to 1 base, leaving 11 bases not matched to a gene. The length of the CDR3 is 17 residues. CDR3 protein: CASSTIGGTGVSYEQYF. The CDR3 DNA sequence: TGCGCCAGCAGTACTATTGGGGGGACAGGGGTGTCCTACGAGCAGTACTTC.

By share of the sample, this clone is large. The chain employs TRBV15 and TRBJ2-1; 10 positions match TRBD2. The CDR3 spans 15 residues. Germline assignment: CDR1 LNHNV and CDR2 YYDKDF (reference sequence). The V and J ends lost 3 bases and 8 bases, in that order; junction bases with no gene match: 7. CDR3 protein: CATSSTSGIRDEQFF. CDR3 nucleotide sequence: TGTGCCACCAGCAGTACTAGCGGGATTCGGGATGAGCAGTTCTTC.

The gene calls are TRBV5-6 and TRBJ2-1; 11 bases line up with TRBD2. Looked up from germline, CDR1 is SGHDT and CDR2 is YYEEEE. CDR3 size: 17 residues. Germline trimming cut 7 bases from V and 8 bases from J; bases unmatched to any gene: 17. CDR3 region: CASQSGLAGAGLDEQFF. CDR3 bases: TGTGCCAGCCAATCTGGACTAGCGGGCGCCGGTCTGGATGAGCAGTTCTTC.

The chain employs TRBV15 and TRBJ1-1, with unresolved D. Germline loops: CDR1 LNHNV, CDR2 YYDKDF (reference sequence). The V and J ends lost 0 bases and 10 bases respectively, with 12 bases between them. The CDR3 length is 13 residues. The CDR3 region has the DNA TGTGCCACCAGCAGAGATCTGCGGGAGGGAGCTTTCTTT. Its translation is CATSRDLREGAFF.